These 25 T cell receptor beta chains share one sample of origin, sequenced in a study of blood T cell repertoires in COVID-19. Data came from immunoSEQ multiplex PCR; TCRdb stores just in-frame clones and leaves some out. The sample lists approximately 29,000 clones, over 70% occurring once. The sequenced sample was peripheral blood. The source is a woman aged 60 to 75 with acute or convalescent COVID-19.

This clone was seen at least ten times. This chain connects TRBV15 to TRBJ2-1; 7 bases align to TRBD2. The CDR3 consists of 16 residues. After removal of 0 bases from V and 0 bases from J, the junction contained 2 bases not matched to a gene. Per germline, CDR1 LNHNV and CDR2 YYDKDF (reference sequence). The CDR3 DNA reads as TGTGCCACCAGCAGAGATGGGGGGGGCTCCTACAATGAGCAGTTCTTC. Protein sequence: CATSRDGGGSYNEQFF.

The chain combines TRBV7-2 with TRBJ2-2; 9 bases map to TRBD1. The J segment lost 7 bases and the V segment lost 6 bases, leaving 12 bases of the junction unmatched. CDR3 length equals 16 residues. Germline V gives CDR1 SGHTA, CDR2 FQGNSA. CDR3 DNA: TGTGCCAGCAGTCTCCGGGACAGGGTTTATTACGGGGAGCTGTTTTTT. Translated, it gives CASSLRDRVYYGELFF.

This chain joins TRBV18 and TRBJ2-3; 8 nucleotides agree with TRBD2. This CDR3 contains 15 residues. The V gene's germline CDR1 is KGHSH and CDR2 LQKENI. V was pared by 6 bases and J by 6 bases, with 11 bases of the junction left unmatched. The CDR3 is CASSLSRGAADTQYF. The DNA of the CDR3 is TGTGCCAGCTCTCTCTCGCGGGGGGCCGCCGATACGCAGTATTTT.

This chain connects TRBV19 to TRBJ2-3, with 8 nucleotides matching TRBD1. CDR1 and CDR2 (germline): LNHDA, SQIVND (reference sequence). This CDR3 has 14 amino acids. With 3 bases clipped from V and 4 bases from J, the junction kept 3 bases outside the gene matches. As DNA, the CDR3 is TGTGCCAGTAGTATGGGACAGGTGGCAGATACGCAGTATTTT. Residues: CASSMGQVADTQYF.

The chain employs TRBV29-1 and TRBJ2-1, with 8 bases fitting TRBD2. V was clipped by 4 bases and J by 2 bases; unmatched bases: 4. CDR3 length: 14 residues. Germline-derived CDR1 and CDR2 are SQVTM and ANQGSEA. This chain's CDR3 is CSVAGGTPYNEQFF. The CDR3 DNA sequence: TGCAGCGTTGCGGGGGGGACTCCCTACAATGAGCAGTTCTTC.

The J gene is TRBJ2-1, the V gene TRBV28; 14 bases align to TRBD2. Looked up from germline, CDR1 is MDHEN and CDR2 is SYDVKM. The V and J ends lost 1 base and 7 bases, in that order; junction bases with no gene match: 6. The length of the CDR3 is 17 residues. CDR3 region: CASSLLTSGGALNEQFF. In nucleotides, the CDR3 is TGTGCCAGCAGTTTATTGACTAGCGGGGGGGCCCTGAATGAGCAGTTCTTC.

With respect to this clone: Other DNA sequences in this specimen translate into the identical CDR3. This CDR3 is CASSPPGATGNTIYF. In DNA, the CDR3 is TGTGCCAGCTCACCACCGGGAGCTACTGGAAACACCATATATTTT. V gene TRBV18 combines with J gene TRBJ1-3, with no clear D. The germline V gene has CDR1 KGHSH and CDR2 LQKENI. V lost 0 bases and J lost 2, with 8 bases in between. The length of the CDR3 is 15 residues.

The J gene is TRBJ2-2, the V gene TRBV5-6; D might be TRBD1 (6 bases). Looked up from germline, CDR1 is SGHDT and CDR2 is YYEEEE. The germline V and J ends were trimmed by 1 base and 2 bases, with 18 bases remaining between them. The CDR3 runs to 18 residues. The CDR3 spells CASSLPYFRGGNTGELFF. Here the CDR3 DNA reads TGTGCCAGCAGCTTGCCCTACTTCAGAGGGGGAAACACCGGGGAGCTGTTTTTT.

The genes are TRBV28 and TRBJ1-2, with D perhaps matching TRBD1 (5 bases). From germline, CDR1 is MDHEN and CDR2 SYDVKM. This CDR3 has 14 amino acids. V was cut by 6 bases and J by 7 bases, with 18 bases left in between. The CDR3 DNA sequence: TGTGCCAGCAGACTTCCGGGACTCAGCGGTGGCTACACCTTC. This gives the protein CASRLPGLSGGYTF.

The V call is TRBV7-9, the J call TRBJ1-1, with 7 bases matching TRBD1. Germline CDR1 reads SEHNR; CDR2 reads FQNEAQ (reference sequence). The J segment lost 6 bases and the V segment lost 5 bases, leaving 15 bases of the junction unmatched. CDR3 length: 16 amino acids. CDR3 sequence (DNA): TGTGCCAGCAGCCCAGAGGGGGCGCGGAAGTACTCTGAAGCTTTCTTT. Translating gives CASSPEGARKYSEAFF.

This clone was observed a handful of times. CDR3 bases: TGTGCCAGCAGGGAGGGCCTGAACACTGAAGCTTTCTTT. Translated: CASREGLNTEAFF. The V and J genes are TRBV12-3 or TRBV12-4 and TRBJ1-1; D not resolved. Trimming shortened V by 6 bases and J by 0 bases, and 8 bases separated the two germline ends. The CDR3 is 13 residues long.

V is TRBV3-1 (or the pseudogene TRBV3-2) and J is TRBJ2-3; a weak D match, TRBD2 (7 bases). V was trimmed by 4 bases and J by 10 bases, leaving 21 bases between them. Germline CDR1 is LGHDT and CDR2 is YNNKEL (reference sequence). The CDR3 totals 15 residues. CDR3 nucleotides: TGTGCCAGCAGCCTCGTCTGGGGGGGCCGGAAGGCGCAGTATTTT. Amino acids: CASSLVWGGRKAQYF.

This chain connects TRBV14 to TRBJ1-2; weak D call: TRBD1 (5 bases). Germline assignment: CDR1 SGHDN and CDR2 FVKESK. This CDR3 is 14 amino acids long. Between the trimmed V and J ends, which lost 3 bases and 2 bases, there was a span of 10 bases. The CDR3 sequence is CASSHGTLNYGYTF. The DNA of the CDR3 is TGTGCCAGCAGCCACGGGACTTTGAACTATGGCTACACCTTC.

The rearrangement links TRBV27 to TRBJ1-2; tentative D call: TRBD1 (6 bases). Germline CDR1 and CDR2: MNHEY and SMNVEV (reference sequence). The CDR3 runs 11 residues. Trimming pared 6 bases from V and 7 bases from J, leaving 9 bases between. The CDR3 sequence is CASSQGFGYTF. CDR3 nucleotides: TGTGCCAGCAGCCAGGGGTTTGGCTACACCTTC.

This chain links TRBV3-1 (or the pseudogene TRBV3-2) with TRBJ2-1; D is possibly TRBD2 (7 bases). V gave up 4 bases and J gave up 6 bases, with 16 bases separating them. The CDR3 has 15 amino acids. Germline V CDR1 and CDR2: LGHDT, YNNKEL (reference sequence). In DNA, the CDR3 is TGTGCCAGCAGCCTTTCGCGCGGGGGCTTCAATGAGCAGTTCTTC. It specifies CASSLSRGGFNEQFF.

The chain is built from TRBV11-2 and TRBJ1-4; D possibly corresponds to TRBD1 (6 bases). The CDR3 length is 15 residues. Germline loops: CDR1 SGHAT, CDR2 FQNNGV. V lost 1 base and J lost 1, with 7 bases in between. DNA of the CDR3: TGTGCCAGCAGCTTAGTCAGGGGAACTAATGAAAAACTGTTTTTT. This sequence encodes CASSLVRGTNEKLFF.

This clone appeared once. This CDR3 reads CASSLEGSGGNTIYF. CDR3 nucleotide sequence: TGCGCCAGCAGCTTGGAGGGGTCAGGTGGAAACACCATATATTTT. The chain uses TRBV5-1 and TRBJ1-3; maybe TRBD1 (5 bases). Germline V gene data show CDR1 as SGHRS and CDR2 as YFSETQ. There are 15 residues in the CDR3. Trimming stripped 0 bases from V and 3 bases from J, with 10 bases between. Based on the CDR3 plus reference TRBV5-1 and TRBJ1-3, the full variable domain is KAGVTQTPRYLIKTRGQQVTLSCSPISGHRSVSWYQQTPGQGLQFLFEYFSETQRNKGNFPGRFSGRQFSNSRSEMNVSTLELGDSALYLCASSLEGSGGNTIYFGEGSWLTVV.

This clone showed up just once. V is TRBV5-4 and J is TRBJ2-5; 11 bases are a match to TRBD2. With V trimmed by 4 bases and J by 4 bases, 6 bases remained unmatched. The CDR3 runs 15 residues. The germline gives CDR1 SGHNT, CDR2 YYREEE (reference sequence). In DNA form, the CDR3 reads TGTGCCAGCAGCCGTAGCGGGGGGGCTTCAGAGACCCAGTACTTC. Protein sequence: CASSRSGGASETQYF.

This clone was recorded a few times. The chain links TRBV7-9 to TRBJ1-2; 7 bases map to TRBD1. V was pared by 4 bases and J by 2 bases, with 10 bases of the junction left unmatched. The CDR3 runs 16 residues. Looked up from germline, CDR1 is SEHNR and CDR2 is FQNEAQ (reference sequence). The CDR3 here is CASSSIGPGGNYGYTF. The DNA of the CDR3 is TGTGCCAGCAGCTCGATCGGGCCAGGGGGAAACTATGGCTACACCTTC.

V usage is TRBV20-1 and J usage is TRBJ2-5, with unresolved D. V was pared by 3 bases and J by 0 bases, with 23 bases between. Germline loops: CDR1 DFQATT, CDR2 SNEGSKA (reference sequence). The CDR3 contains 18 residues. The CDR3 loop reads CSASIVTNPVRYQETQYF. The CDR3 nucleotides read TGCAGTGCTAGTATTGTCACCAACCCGGTGCGGTACCAAGAGACCCAGTACTTC.

This clone was seen just once. This chain joins TRBV5-4 and TRBJ1-1, with D perhaps TRBD1 (6 bases). Between the trimmed V and J ends, which lost 4 bases and 0 bases, there was a span of 13 bases. Per the germline V gene, CDR1 is SGHNT and CDR2 is YYREEE (reference sequence). The CDR3 spans 15 residues. Here the CDR3 reads CASSPGRGVNTEAFF. The CDR3 DNA follows: TGTGCCAGCAGCCCCGGGAGGGGGGTGAACACTGAAGCTTTCTTT.

The rearrangement links TRBV7-3 to TRBJ1-6; D not certain. CDR1 SGHTA and CDR2 FQGTGA come from the germline V gene. This CDR3 is 15 amino acids long. Trimming took off 1 base at V and 7 bases at J, with 11 bases between the two ends. The CDR3 spells CASSLNPGSNSPLHF. DNA for the CDR3: TGTGCCAGCAGCTTAAACCCAGGATCCAATTCACCCCTCCACTTT.

V gene TRBV5-1 combines with J gene TRBJ1-2, with D maybe TRBD1 (6 bases). The CDR3 totals 14 residues. The ends were cut back, 4 bases at V and 7 bases at J, with 17 bases in the middle. The V gene's germline CDR1 is SGHRS and CDR2 YFSETQ. DNA for the CDR3: TGCGCCAGCAGCGTATCCCGGGGGGCGCTTGGCTACACCTTC. Its protein product is CASSVSRGALGYTF.

CDR3 region: CATSDFRGSGYTF. Here the CDR3 DNA reads TGTGCCACCAGTGATTTCAGGGGATCTGGCTACACCTTC. V is TRBV24-1 and J is TRBJ1-2; the D gene is possibly TRBD1 (6 bases). Trimming pared 1 base from V and 7 bases from J, leaving 9 bases between. Per the germline V gene, CDR1 is KGHDR and CDR2 is SFDVKD. CDR3 size: 13 residues.

J is TRBJ2-3 and V is TRBV4-1; 12 positions match TRBD2. This CDR3 region has 19 residues. Germline trimming cut 1 base from V and 5 bases from J; bases unmatched to any gene: 13. In germline, CDR1 is MGHRA, CDR2 YSYEKL. CDR3 amino acids: CASSQGSLAGGPYGDTQYF. Written as DNA, the CDR3 is TGCGCCAGCAGCCAAGGGTCACTAGCGGGGGGACCTTATGGAGATACGCAGTATTTT.